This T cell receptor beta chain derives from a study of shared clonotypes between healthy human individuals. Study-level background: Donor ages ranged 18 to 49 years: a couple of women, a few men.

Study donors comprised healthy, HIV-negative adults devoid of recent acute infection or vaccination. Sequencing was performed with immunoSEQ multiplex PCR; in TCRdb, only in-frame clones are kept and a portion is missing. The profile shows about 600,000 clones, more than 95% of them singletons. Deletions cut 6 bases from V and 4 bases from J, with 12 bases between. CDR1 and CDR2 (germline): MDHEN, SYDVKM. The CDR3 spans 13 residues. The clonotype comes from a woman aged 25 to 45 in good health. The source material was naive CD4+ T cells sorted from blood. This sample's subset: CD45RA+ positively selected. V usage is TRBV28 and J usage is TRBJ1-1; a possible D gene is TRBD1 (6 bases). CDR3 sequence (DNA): TGTGCCAGCAGGCTTCAGGGGATCACTGAAGCTTTCTTT. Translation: CASRLQGITEAFF.